Included here is one TCR beta chain sequence, with context. Its specificity is unknown. The sample belongs to a study of shared clonotypes between healthy human individuals. Points from the study as a whole: In the sorted subsets, rarefaction showed sequencing was incomplete despite large depth. Relative to their counterparts shared across all four donors, non-shared clonotypes exhibited diminished generation probabilities.

CDR3 length: 16 residues. The ends lost 3 bases at V and 3 bases at J; junction bases unmatched: 6. Germline values: CDR1 KGHSH, CDR2 LQKENI. Clones were sequenced by immunoSEQ multiplex PCR, and TCRdb holds only the in-frame ones, with some missing. The sample holds roughly 2 million clones; 95% are singletons and the top ten take 0.13%. The J gene is TRBJ1-1, the V gene TRBV18; TRBD1 matches at 11 bases. The receptor's source is a man aged 18 to 35 in good health. Sample: naive CD4+ T cells sorted from blood. As for subset: CD45RA+ positively selected. The CDR3 nucleotides read TGTGCCAGCTCACCCAGGACAGGGGGCGTCCACACTGAAGCTTTCTTT. Encoded protein: CASSPRTGGVHTEAFF.